Given below is one T cell receptor (beta chain) in context. Its antigen is not identified. The data derive from a study of cytomegalovirus exposure and HLA in healthy donors. V dropped 3 bases and J dropped 2; count of bases not matched to a gene: 1. Germline CDR1 is SEHNR and CDR2 is FQNEAQ (reference sequence). The CDR3 is made up of 15 amino acids. Overall study findings and caveats: Researchers reportedly found TCR beta sequences accurately predicted most subjects' HLA-A and HLA-B alleles. Available immune exposure information was restricted to CMV serostatus only.

PCR involved 60 Vbeta and 13 Jbeta primers. Clones were sequenced by immunoSEQ multiplex PCR, and TCRdb holds only the in-frame ones, with some missing. Of around 120,000 clones in the sample, roughly 80% are singletons; the top ten hold 1.8%. Sequenced sample: PBMCs. This sequence joins TRBV7-9 and TRBJ1-5, with 10 bases fitting TRBD1. The source is a young man in good health and CMV-seronegative. Written as DNA, the CDR3 is TGTGCCAGCAGCTTGGGGACAGGGGGCAATCAGCCCCAGCATTTT. As protein: CASSLGTGGNQPQHF.